These 21 T cell receptor beta chains were sequenced from one sample in a study of cytomegalovirus exposure and HLA in healthy donors. Primers for the PCR totalled 60 Vbeta and 13 Jbeta. Sequencing used immunoSEQ multiplex PCR; TCRdb keeps in-frame clones, though not all of them. The sample holds approximately 160,000 clones, roughly 84% seen once. The sample consisted of PBMCs. These TCRs come from a male donor in good health and CMV-seronegative.

The V call is TRBV6-4, the J call TRBJ2-7, with D perhaps TRBD2 (6 bases). Between the trimmed V and J ends, which lost 4 bases and 2 bases, there was a span of 12 bases. The CDR3 spans 14 residues. CDR1 is MRHNA, CDR2 SNTAGT, per germline. CDR3 sequence: CASSASAGPYEQYF. CDR3 nucleotide sequence: TGTGCCAGCAGTGCCAGTGCGGGGCCCTACGAGCAGTACTTC.

The V and J genes are TRBV18 and TRBJ1-2; TRBD1 matches 7 bases. There are 14 residues in the CDR3. The V gene's germline CDR1 is KGHSH and CDR2 LQKENI. V lost 3 bases to trimming and J lost 4 bases; unmatched junction nucleotides: 5. CDR3 sequence reads: CASSPKGQTYGYTF. Here the CDR3 DNA reads TGTGCCAGCTCACCTAAGGGACAGACCTATGGCTACACCTTC. Combining the CDR3 with reference TRBV18 and TRBJ1-2 gives the whole variable domain NAGVMQNPRHLVRRRGQEARLRCSPMKGHSHVYWYRQLPEEGLKFMVYLQKENIIDESGMPKERFSAEFPKEGPSILRIQQVVRGDSAAYFCASSPKGQTYGYTFGSGTRLTVV.

V gene TRBV5-1 combines with J gene TRBJ2-2, with a weak D call TRBD2 (6 bases). This CDR3 region has 17 residues. Germline V gives CDR1 SGHRS, CDR2 YFSETQ. Trimming left V 0 bases short and J 1 base short, with 13 bases between. The CDR3 spells CASSLAGGGLNTGELFF. In nucleotides, the CDR3 is TGCGCCAGCAGCTTGGCCGGGGGAGGTCTGAACACCGGGGAGCTGTTTTTT.

The V and J genes are TRBV7-2 and TRBJ2-5, with D possibly TRBD2 on 6 matching bases. The V end was cut by 1 base, the J end by 5 bases, with 17 bases between. The CDR3 length is 16 residues. In germline, CDR1 is SGHTA, CDR2 FQGNSA. This chain's CDR3 is CASSLGLAPRQETQYF. The CDR3 DNA reads as TGTGCCAGCAGCTTAGGGCTAGCGCCTCGTCAGGAGACCCAGTACTTC.

The chain uses TRBV30 and TRBJ2-2; 8 bases match TRBD2. The CDR3 is 15 residues long. Germline V lookup: CDR1 GTSNPN, CDR2 SVGIG (reference sequence). V dropped 4 bases and J dropped 6; count of bases not matched to a gene: 10. CDR3: CAWKGRGLEAGELFF. CDR3 nucleotides: TGTGCCTGGAAGGGACGGGGACTAGAAGCCGGGGAGCTGTTTTTT. The variable domain in full, with the rest retrieved from reference TRBV30 and TRBJ2-2, is SQTIHQWPATLVQPVGSPLSLECTVEGTSNPNLYWYRQAAGRGLQLLFYSVGIGQISSEVPQNLSASRPQDRQFILSSKKLLLSDSGFYLCAWKGRGLEAGELFFGEGSRLTVL.

This chain connects TRBV30 to TRBJ2-5, with 13 positions matching TRBD2. The CDR3 extends over 16 amino acids. Germline V gene data show CDR1 as GTSNPN and CDR2 as SVGIG (reference sequence). V lost 0 bases, J lost 5 bases, and 6 bases stayed unmatched. The CDR3 nucleotides are TGTGCCTGGAGTGTACTAGCGGGAGGGCCTTGGGAGACCCAGTACTTC. It codes for CAWSVLAGGPWETQYF.

The chain employs TRBV4-1 and TRBJ1-2; 7 bases align to TRBD1. Germline V CDR1 and CDR2: MGHRA, YSYEKL. This CDR3 spans 15 amino acids. The V segment lost 4 bases and the J segment 7 bases; nucleotides outside the gene matches: 12. The CDR3: CASSRLGQFGSGYTF. The CDR3 nucleotides read TGCGCCAGCAGCCGCTTGGGACAGTTCGGATCTGGCTACACCTTC.

The table lists this clone with a few counts. The chain uses TRBV2 and TRBJ1-2; 9 nucleotides match TRBD1. This CDR3 contains 13 residues. Trimming at V came to 7 bases and at J to 7 bases, leaving 7 bases not matched to a gene. Germline values: CDR1 SNHLY, CDR2 FYNNEI. CDR3: CASKRDRDSGYTF. The CDR3 DNA reads as TGTGCCAGCAAACGGGACAGGGATTCTGGCTACACCTTC. Combining the CDR3 with reference TRBV2 and TRBJ1-2 gives the whole variable domain EPEVTQTPSHQVTQMGQEVILRCVPISNHLYFYWYRQILGQKVEFLVSFYNNEISEKSEIFDDQFSVERPDGSNFTLKIRSTKLEDSAMYFCASKRDRDSGYTFGSGTRLTVV.

This chain joins TRBV5-3 and TRBJ2-1; D might be TRBD1 (6 bases). TRBV5-3 is filed as an ORF, its function uncertain. V was shortened by 2 bases and J by 2 bases, with 14 bases between the two germline ends. The CDR3 covers 16 residues. CDR3 nucleotides: TGTGCCAGAAGCTTACTGCACAGGGTGACCTACAATGAGCAGTTCTTC. This translates into CARSLLHRVTYNEQFF.

This chain uses TRBV2 with TRBJ1-2; D perhaps matches TRBD1 (6 bases). Germline CDR1 reads SNHLY; CDR2 reads FYNNEI. This CDR3 is 12 amino acids long. With 6 bases removed from V and 4 bases from J, the gap between germline ends came to 9 bases. The CDR3 sequence is CASSLQGYGYTF. Here the CDR3 DNA reads TGTGCCAGCAGCTTACAGGGCTATGGCTACACCTTC.

The chain combines TRBV9 with TRBJ2-5; D unresolved. Near its end, the DNA agrees better with TRBJ2-7, so the J call may be wrong. The CDR3 runs to 14 residues. CDR1 and CDR2 (germline): SGDLS, YYNGEE. DNA for the CDR3: TGTGCCAGCAGCACGACACCAGGCTCCTACGAGCAGTACTTC. It translates to CASSTTPGSYEQYF.

This clone appeared a few times. The chain joins TRBV2 to TRBJ2-1; the D gene is possibly TRBD2 (6 bases). Trimming cost V 9 bases and J 0 bases, with 12 bases left between them. There are 14 residues in the CDR3. Germline V CDR1 and CDR2: SNHLY, FYNNEI. The CDR3 here is CARHRGSSYNEQFF. CDR3 nucleotides: TGTGCCAGACACCGGGGGAGCTCCTACAATGAGCAGTTCTTC.

The rearrangement links TRBV18 to TRBJ2-1, with D hard to call. Trimming took off 0 bases at V and 3 bases at J, with 12 bases between the two ends. Germline CDR1 reads KGHSH; CDR2 reads LQKENI. The CDR3 length is 16 residues. CDR3 nucleotide sequence: TGTGCCAGCTCACCACCGCAAAACAGAGACTACAATGAGCAGTTCTTC. Translating gives CASSPPQNRDYNEQFF. The complete variable domain, with remaining parts taken from reference TRBV18 and TRBJ2-1, reads NAGVMQNPRHLVRRRGQEARLRCSPMKGHSHVYWYRQLPEEGLKFMVYLQKENIIDESGMPKERFSAEFPKEGPSILRIQQVVRGDSAAYFCASSPPQNRDYNEQFFGPGTRLTVL.

The rearrangement uses TRBV30 and TRBJ2-1; perhaps TRBD2 as D (6 bases). CDR3 length: 15 amino acids. Germline lookup yields CDR1 GTSNPN and CDR2 SVGIG (reference sequence). Trimming took off 0 bases at V and 1 base at J, with 10 bases between the two ends. The DNA of the CDR3 is TGTGCCTGGAGTGTGGGACTGAGATCCTACAATGAGCAGTTCTTC. It yields the protein CAWSVGLRSYNEQFF.

V and J are TRBV28 and TRBJ2-3, with 7 positions matching TRBD1. The CDR3 has 15 amino acids. The junction had 18 bases not matched to a gene; V was cut back by 4 bases and J by 14 bases. The germline V gene has CDR1 MDHEN and CDR2 SYDVKM. The CDR3 here is CASSSPRNRGSKWYF. In DNA form, the CDR3 reads TGTGCCAGCAGTTCCCCCAGAAACAGGGGATCGAAGTGGTATTTT.

The chain employs TRBV7-9 and TRBJ2-5, with D tentatively TRBD2 (6 bases). This CDR3 contains 17 residues. V lost 1 base and J lost 11, with 26 bases in between. Germline loops: CDR1 SEHNR, CDR2 FQNEAQ (reference sequence). CDR3 region: CASSLGIGGELPGVQYF. The CDR3 DNA reads TGTGCCAGCAGCTTAGGTATTGGCGGGGAACTACCTGGGGTGCAGTACTTC.

The chain joins TRBV18 to TRBJ1-5, with D possibly matching TRBD1 (5 bases). V lost 2 bases to trimming and J lost 3 bases, with 17 bases between them. Germline V gene sequence: CDR1 KGHSH, CDR2 LQKENI. The CDR3 sequence is 17 residues long. In DNA, the CDR3 is TGTGCCAGCTCACCAAGGGCCCGGGGGACCAACAATCAGCCCCAGCATTTT. This sequence encodes CASSPRARGTNNQPQHF.

This chain links TRBV5-8 with TRBJ1-5, with 7 bases that match TRBD1. CDR3 length: 15 amino acids. The germline V gene encodes CDR1 SGHTS and CDR2 YDEGEE. Germline trimming cut 4 bases from V and 2 bases from J; bases unmatched to any gene: 6. The CDR3 DNA sequence: TGTGCCAGCAGCCCACGGACAGGCCGCAATCAGCCCCAGCATTTT. This codes for CASSPRTGRNQPQHF.

The chain recombines TRBV12-5 with TRBJ2-2; TRBD2 matches 10 bases. V lost 2 bases, J lost 8 bases, and 8 bases stayed unmatched. The CDR3 length is 16 residues. Germline CDR1 reads LGHNT; CDR2 reads FRNRAP. The CDR3 reads CASGLFLAGVTGELFF. The CDR3 DNA sequence: TGTGCTAGTGGTTTGTTCCTAGCGGGAGTAACTGGGGAGCTGTTTTTT. Together with reference TRBV12-5 and TRBJ2-2, the CDR3 gives the full variable domain: DARVTQTPRHKVTEMGQEVTMRCQPILGHNTVFWYRQTMMQGLELLAYFRNRAPLDDSGMPKDRFSAEMPDATLATLKIQPSEPRDSAVYFCASGLFLAGVTGELFFGEGSRLTVL.

This chain joins TRBV6-5 and TRBJ2-7; perhaps TRBD1 as D (5 bases). CDR1 and CDR2 from the germline V gene are MNHEY and SVGAGI. V was pared by 5 bases and J by 7 bases, with 12 bases between. This CDR3 has 12 amino acids. The CDR3 here is CASSQGMGEQYF. The CDR3 DNA sequence: TGTGCCAGCAGTCAGGGAATGGGGGAGCAGTACTTC.

This clone was seen more than once but under ten times. The gene calls are TRBV5-5 and TRBJ1-6; 7 bases fit TRBD1. V was pared by 2 bases and J by 8 bases, with 4 bases of the junction left unmatched. Germline CDR1 SGHKS, CDR2 YYEKEE (reference sequence). The CDR3 covers 14 residues. CDR3 sequence: CASSFRQGYSPLHF. The DNA of the CDR3 is TGTGCCAGCAGCTTCCGACAGGGTTATTCACCCCTCCACTTT.